This T cell receptor (beta chain) originates from a study of CD8 T cells in ankylosing spondylitis. Whole-study findings and limits: In ankylosing spondylitis blood, a motif of roughly eight highly homologous TCR beta variants appeared characteristic. Reportedly, disease-linked clones are significantly enriched in ankylosing spondylitis patients' matched synovial fluid. Some motif variants were previously reported in reactive arthritis synovial fluid and blood.

Quantitative 5'-RACE with molecular barcodes generated TCR beta libraries. TCRdb called the 5' RACE reads again in MiXCR, with one record for every CDR3 protein. The data hold about 130,000 distinct CDR3 sequences, with around 7% observed a single time. This clonotype was counted at least ten times. Its antigen remains unknown. The material sequenced was blood, either unsorted or a sorted T cell fraction (not recorded which). The clonotype originates from a male donor with ankylosing spondylitis or in good health (not recorded which).

The CDR3 region has the DNA TGCGCCAGCAGCCTGGACAGGGAATTTCATGGCTACACCTTC. Protein product: CASSLDREFHGYTF. The chain carries TRBV5-1 and TRBJ1-2, with 8 bases lining up with TRBD1. The CDR3 spans 14 residues. Germline CDR1 reads SGHRS; CDR2 reads YFSETQ. V lost 4 bases to trimming and J lost 6 bases; unmatched junction nucleotides: 8.